The 3 T cell receptor beta chains given below trace back to one sample, sequenced in a study of CD8 T cells in Susac syndrome. When the RNA was reverse transcribed, random hexamers were used with an input of 0.5 to 1 ug. MiXCR was run by TCRdb on the immunoSEQ multiplex PCR reads, yielding one entry per CDR3 protein. Of about 52,000 distinct CDR3 sequences listed, 85% to 95% are singletons. Sequencing was carried out using CD8+ T cells from PBMCs. The receptors stem from a human donor with multiple sclerosis.

V is TRBV28 and J is TRBJ2-6; TRBD1 might be the D (6 bases). Germline lookup yields CDR1 MDHEN and CDR2 SYDVKM. The CDR3 sequence is 18 residues long. V lost 5 bases to trimming and J lost 1 base, with 18 bases between them. The CDR3 loop reads CASSTFRDIGSGANVLTF. The CDR3 nucleotides are TGTGCCAGCAGTACCTTCCGGGACATCGGGTCTGGGGCCAACGTCCTGACTTTC.

The rearrangement uses TRBV7-9 and TRBJ2-5; D remains unclear. Germline CDR1 reads SEHNR; CDR2 reads FQNEAQ (reference sequence). This CDR3 is built from 15 residues. Trimming took off 1 base at V and 1 base at J, with 10 bases between the two ends. This chain's CDR3 is CASSLVPDSQETQYF. The CDR3 region has the DNA TGTGCCAGCAGCTTAGTGCCTGACTCCCAAGAGACCCAGTACTTC.

This rearrangement joins TRBV7-9 to TRBJ1-5; D not resolved. V was trimmed by 7 bases and J by 0 bases, leaving 10 bases between them. CDR1 is SEHNR and CDR2 is FQNEAQ in the germline V gene (reference sequence). This CDR3 has 14 amino acids. This chain's CDR3 is CASKDGGSNQPQHF. Here the CDR3 DNA reads TGTGCCAGCAAGGACGGAGGTAGCAATCAGCCCCAGCATTTT.